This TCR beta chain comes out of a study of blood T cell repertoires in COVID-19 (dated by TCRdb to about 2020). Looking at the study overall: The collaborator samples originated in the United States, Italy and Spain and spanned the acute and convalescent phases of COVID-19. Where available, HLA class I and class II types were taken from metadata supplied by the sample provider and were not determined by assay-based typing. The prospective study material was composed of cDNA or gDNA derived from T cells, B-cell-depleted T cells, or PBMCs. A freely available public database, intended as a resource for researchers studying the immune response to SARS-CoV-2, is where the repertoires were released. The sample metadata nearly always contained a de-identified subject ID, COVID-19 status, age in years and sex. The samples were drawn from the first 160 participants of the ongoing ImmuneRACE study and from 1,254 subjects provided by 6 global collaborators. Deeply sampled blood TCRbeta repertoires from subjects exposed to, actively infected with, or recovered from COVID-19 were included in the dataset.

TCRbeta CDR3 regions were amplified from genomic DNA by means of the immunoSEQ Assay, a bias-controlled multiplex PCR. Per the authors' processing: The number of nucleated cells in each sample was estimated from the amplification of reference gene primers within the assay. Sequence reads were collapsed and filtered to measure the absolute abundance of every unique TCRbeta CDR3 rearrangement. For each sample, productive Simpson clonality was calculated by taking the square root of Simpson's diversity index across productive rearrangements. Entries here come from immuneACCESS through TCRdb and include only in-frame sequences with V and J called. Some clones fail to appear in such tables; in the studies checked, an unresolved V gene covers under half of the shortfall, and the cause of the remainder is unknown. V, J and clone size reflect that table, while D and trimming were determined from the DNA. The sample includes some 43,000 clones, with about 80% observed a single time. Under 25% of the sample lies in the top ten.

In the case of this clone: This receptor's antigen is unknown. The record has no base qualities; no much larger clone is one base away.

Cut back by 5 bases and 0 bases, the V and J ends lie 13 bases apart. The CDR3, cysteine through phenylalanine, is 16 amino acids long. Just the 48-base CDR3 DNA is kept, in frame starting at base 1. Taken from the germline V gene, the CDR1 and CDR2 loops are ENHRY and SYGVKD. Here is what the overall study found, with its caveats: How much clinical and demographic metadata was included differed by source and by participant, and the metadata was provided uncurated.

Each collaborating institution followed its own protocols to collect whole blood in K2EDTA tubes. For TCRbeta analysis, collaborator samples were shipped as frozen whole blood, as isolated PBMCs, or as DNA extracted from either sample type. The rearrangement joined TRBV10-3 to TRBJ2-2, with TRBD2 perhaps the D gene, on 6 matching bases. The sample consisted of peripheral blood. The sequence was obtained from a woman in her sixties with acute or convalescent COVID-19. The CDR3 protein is CAISIRDFSNTGELFF. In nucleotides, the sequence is TGTGCCATCAGTATTAGGGACTTCTCGAACACCGGGGAGCTGTTTTTT.